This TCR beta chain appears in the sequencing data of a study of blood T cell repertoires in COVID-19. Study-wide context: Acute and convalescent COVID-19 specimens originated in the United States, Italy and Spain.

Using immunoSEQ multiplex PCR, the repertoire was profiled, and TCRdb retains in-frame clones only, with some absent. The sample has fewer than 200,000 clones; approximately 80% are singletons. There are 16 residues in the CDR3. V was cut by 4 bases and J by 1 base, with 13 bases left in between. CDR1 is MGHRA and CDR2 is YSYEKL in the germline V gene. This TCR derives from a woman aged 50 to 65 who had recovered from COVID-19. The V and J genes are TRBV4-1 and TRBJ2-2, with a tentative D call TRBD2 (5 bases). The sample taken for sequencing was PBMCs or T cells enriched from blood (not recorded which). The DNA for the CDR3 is TGCGCCAGCAGCCTGATACTAGGGCTGAACACCGGGGAGCTGTTTTTT. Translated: CASSLILGLNTGELFF.